Listed here is a single TCR beta chain. These data belong to a study of blood T cell repertoires in COVID-19. The CDR3 is 16 amino acids. Germline CDR1 reads SNHLY; CDR2 reads FYNNEI. J was trimmed by 3 bases and V by 6 bases; bases with no gene match: 5. Recruits, aged about 18 to 100 years, lived in 20 to 30 US areas. Assay used: immunoSEQ multiplex PCR; TCRdb lists only in-frame clones, some missing. The data contain a few hundred thousand clones, 70% to 90% of them singletons. The source of this sequence is a woman aged 25-40 years who had recovered from COVID-19. The chain recombines TRBV2 with TRBJ2-6, with 10 bases identical to TRBD1. Source material: PBMCs or T cells enriched from blood (not recorded which). CDR3 DNA: TGTGCCAGCAGAAGACAGGGGGCCGGTGGGGCCAACGTCCTGACTTTC. This gives the protein CASRRQGAGGANVLTF.